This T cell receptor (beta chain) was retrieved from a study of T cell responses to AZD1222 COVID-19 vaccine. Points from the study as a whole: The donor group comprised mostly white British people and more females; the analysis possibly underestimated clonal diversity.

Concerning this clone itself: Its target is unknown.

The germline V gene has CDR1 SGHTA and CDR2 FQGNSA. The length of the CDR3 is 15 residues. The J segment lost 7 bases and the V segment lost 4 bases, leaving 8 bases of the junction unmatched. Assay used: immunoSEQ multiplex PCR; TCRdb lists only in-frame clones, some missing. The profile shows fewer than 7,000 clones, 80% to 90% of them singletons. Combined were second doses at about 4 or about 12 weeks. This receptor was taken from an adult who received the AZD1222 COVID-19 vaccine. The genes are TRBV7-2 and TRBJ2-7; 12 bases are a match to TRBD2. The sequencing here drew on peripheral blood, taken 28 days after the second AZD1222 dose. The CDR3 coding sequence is TGTGCCAGCAGCTACCGACTAGCGGGAGCCCGAGAGCAGTACTTC. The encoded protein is CASSYRLAGAREQYF.